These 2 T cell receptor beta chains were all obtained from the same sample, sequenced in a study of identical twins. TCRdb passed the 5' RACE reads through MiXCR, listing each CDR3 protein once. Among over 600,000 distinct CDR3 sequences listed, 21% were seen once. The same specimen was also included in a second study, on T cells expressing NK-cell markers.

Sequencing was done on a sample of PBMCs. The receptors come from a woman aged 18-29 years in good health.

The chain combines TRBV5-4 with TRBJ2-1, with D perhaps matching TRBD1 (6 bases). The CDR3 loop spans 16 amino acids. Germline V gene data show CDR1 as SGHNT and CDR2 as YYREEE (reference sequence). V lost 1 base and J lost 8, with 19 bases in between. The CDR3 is CASSLKGRGAAHEQFF. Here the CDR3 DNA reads TGTGCCAGCAGCTTGAAGGGCAGGGGCGCAGCCCATGAGCAGTTCTTC.

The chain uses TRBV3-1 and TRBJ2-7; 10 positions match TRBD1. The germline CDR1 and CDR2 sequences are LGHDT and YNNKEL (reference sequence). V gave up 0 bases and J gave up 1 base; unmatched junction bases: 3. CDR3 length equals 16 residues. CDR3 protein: CASSQEGTGDSYEQYF. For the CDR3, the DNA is TGTGCCAGCAGCCAAGAAGGGACAGGGGATTCCTACGAGCAGTACTTC.